The rows below give T cell receptor beta chains drawn from one sample of a study of blood T cell repertoires in COVID-19. TCRdb's copy holds only in-frame clones and misses some; the assay was immunoSEQ multiplex PCR. Here the sample spans 45,000 to 60,000 clones, approximately 82% being singletons. The material sequenced was peripheral blood. The receptors come from a human donor in a cohort sampled during active COVID-19. Each CDR3 is given with its conserved first and last residue. A D gene is named only where the DNA matches it firmly. Size is stated for part of the rows, as once, few or many counts, or as a class when the clone is expanded.

j_call v_call d_call clone_size cdr3_aa cdr3_nt
TRBJ1-2 TRBV12-1 NA NA CASSFDRGGGYTF TGTGCCAGCAGTTTCGACAGGGGTGGTGGCTACACCTTC
TRBJ2-7 TRBV19 NA NA CASSTRGTTKQYF TGTGCCAGTAGTACGAGGGGGACTACGAAGCAGTACTTC
TRBJ2-5 TRBV13 NA few CASSLGRGGTQYF TGTGCCAGCAGCTTAGGGCGAGGCGGGACCCAGTACTTC
TRBJ2-7 TRBV27 TRBD1 NA CASGPGTGYEQYF TGTGCCAGCGGCCCCGGGACAGGGTACGAGCAGTACTTC
TRBJ1-2 TRBV10-1 TRBD1 NA CASSEGTGGRDGYTF TGCGCCAGCAGTGAGGGGACAGGGGGCCGCGATGGCTACACCTTC
TRBJ2-7 TRBV3-1/TRBV3-2 NA few CASSQWVGAYEQYF TGTGCCAGCAGCCAGTGGGTCGGAGCCTACGAGCAGTACTTC
TRBJ1-5 TRBV2 NA NA CASSEGPGNQPQHF TGTGCCAGCAGTGAAGGTCCCGGGAATCAGCCCCAGCATTTT
TRBJ2-7 TRBV11-2 NA NA CASSLMGVNSYEQYF TGTGCCAGCAGCTTAATGGGCGTCAACTCCTACGAGCAGTACTTC
TRBJ2-7 TRBV4-2 TRBD1 once CASSQGIGQGYEQYF TGTGCCAGCAGCCAGGGAATTGGACAGGGCTACGAGCAGTACTTC
TRBJ1-5 TRBV6-5 NA NA CASSYSFRQPQHF TGTGCCAGCAGTTACTCGTTTCGTCAGCCCCAGCATTTT
TRBJ1-1 TRBV9 TRBD1 NA CASSPRQGTTEAFF TGTGCCAGCAGCCCGCGACAGGGGACCACTGAAGCTTTCTTT
TRBJ1-4 TRBV10-2 TRBD1 NA CASSANRGLGNEKLFF TGCGCCAGCAGCGCAAACAGGGGGCTGGGTAATGAAAAACTGTTTTTT
TRBJ1-6 TRBV30 TRBD1 NA CAWSAGQDNSPLHF TGTGCCTGGAGTGCCGGACAGGATAATTCACCCCTCCACTTT